The following is a TCR beta chain sequence with its context. The antigen remains undetermined. The sample comes from a study of cytomegalovirus exposure and HLA in healthy donors. Study details: HLA-typed donors contributed about 85 million unique TCRs, which were held in an early data release.

A multiplex PCR was run with 60 Vbeta primers and 13 Jbeta primers. Assay used: immunoSEQ multiplex PCR; TCRdb lists only in-frame clones, some missing. Of 70,000 to 100,000 clones listed, 70% to 90% were seen once; the top ten hold around 2%. General study findings and limits: Differences between HLA loci emerged in a later analysis of TCR association rates, with DRB1 most and HLA-C fewest. As was reported, the classifier diagnosed cytomegalovirus status with high specificity and sensitivity. A prior analysis recorded that most TCR beta V segments were productive about 90% or about 30% of the time.

The receptor's source is a man aged 18 to 29 in good health and CMV-seronegative. The sequenced sample was PBMCs.

In DNA, the CDR3 is TGTGCCAGCAGCCAAGATGACCCTGCTGGAGGGAATGAGCAGTTCTTC. It is translated as CASSQDDPAGGNEQFF. The chain recombines TRBV4-2 with TRBJ2-1; D possibly corresponds to TRBD2 (6 bases). Germline CDR1 and CDR2: LGHNA and YNFKEQ. There are 16 residues in the CDR3. Trimming took off 0 bases at V and 7 bases at J, with 16 bases between the two ends.